The T cell receptor (beta chain) described here comes from a study of spatial heterogeneity in lung cancer. General observations from the study: Tracking of tumor mutation counts was seen in expanded intratumoral alpha and beta TCR counts.

To note about this clonotype: Its antigen is not identified. A read error may be the cause here, since a much bigger clone is one base away. The library was designed around alpha chains, so this beta chain is a stray read whose abundance carries little weight.

TCRdb reprocessed the 5' RACE reads with MiXCR, giving one entry per CDR3 protein. The sample lists around 15,000 distinct CDR3 sequences; approximately 7% were seen once. Time point noted: sample taken at primary tumor resection. Germline values: CDR1 MDHEN, CDR2 SYDVKM. The CDR3 runs to 12 residues. This sequence originates from a female donor with early-stage non-small cell lung cancer. This specimen was lung tumor tissue, taken at surgery. The chain combines TRBV28 with TRBJ1-2; D gene unclear. As DNA, the CDR3 is TGTGTCAGTGGGGAGTTGACCTATGGCTACACCTTC. It specifies CVSGELTYGYTF.